The next 11 T cell receptor beta chains were all read from a single sample in a study of neurological immune-mediated disorders. Via MiXCR, TCRdb re-called the 5' RACE reads, giving one row per CDR3 protein. The sample shows more than 45,000 distinct CDR3 sequences, 9.5% to 12% of them seen only once. The specimen sequenced was PBMCs. The receptor source for this set is a man aged 60-69 years in good health.

This clonotype was detected many times. The chain employs TRBV6-6 and TRBJ2-1; TRBD1 matches 7 bases. The germline CDR1 and CDR2 sequences are MNHNY and SVGAGI (reference sequence). The junction had 3 bases not matched to a gene; V was cut back by 2 bases and J by 2 bases. This CDR3 comprises 15 residues. The CDR3 sequence is CASSYGTATYNEQFF. In DNA form, the CDR3 reads TGTGCCAGCAGTTACGGGACAGCTACCTACAATGAGCAGTTCTTC.

The sample holds many counts of this clonotype. The chain couples TRBV28 to TRBJ2-7, with TRBD2 as a possible D gene (6 bases). Germline V gives CDR1 MDHEN, CDR2 SYDVKM. V was trimmed by 7 bases and J by 3 bases, leaving 16 bases between them. This CDR3 comprises 14 residues. The CDR3 sequence is CASKGLAWGYEQYF. In DNA, the CDR3 is TGTGCCAGCAAGGGGCTAGCGTGGGGCTACGAGCAGTACTTC.

This clonotype was found many times. This chain links TRBV5-6 with TRBJ2-4; no clear D. The CDR3 extends over 16 amino acids. Trimming shortened V by 0 bases and J by 2 bases, and 12 bases separated the two germline ends. The germline CDR1 and CDR2 sequences are SGHDT and YYEEEE. This chain's CDR3 is CASSLALAETKNIQYF. CDR3 DNA sequence: TGTGCCAGCAGCTTGGCGCTCGCGGAAACCAAAAACATTCAGTACTTC.

The sample holds many counts of this clonotype. The rearrangement links TRBV7-2 to TRBJ1-2; unclear D gene. V was clipped by 6 bases and J by 4 bases, with 15 bases between them. The CDR3 has 14 residues. CDR1 and CDR2 from the germline V gene are SGHTA and FQGNSA. The CDR3 nucleotides read TGTGCCAGCAGGACTTTGTGGGAGGGCTATGGCTACACCTTC. This gives the protein CASRTLWEGYGYTF.

In this sample, this clonotype turned up many times. The chain is built from TRBV9 and TRBJ2-1; 8 bases align to TRBD2. The CDR3 has 15 residues. Germline V CDR1 and CDR2: SGDLS, YYNGEE. V was pared by 2 bases and J by 1 base, with 2 bases of the junction left unmatched. The DNA for the CDR3 is TGTGCCAGCAGCGTTAGCGGGACTTCCTACAATGAGCAGTTCTTC. Its protein product is CASSVSGTSYNEQFF.

This clonotype was observed at least ten times. The rearrangement joins TRBV24-1 to TRBJ2-2; TRBD1 matches at 11 bases. The length of the CDR3 is 14 residues. The J segment lost 8 bases and the V segment lost 7 bases, leaving 5 bases of the junction unmatched. The germline gives CDR1 KGHDR, CDR2 SFDVKD. CDR3: CATRGQGATGELFF. The CDR3 DNA sequence: TGTGCCACCAGAGGACAGGGGGCAACAGGGGAGCTGTTTTTT.

This clonotype was recorded at least ten times. The chain links TRBV20-1 to TRBJ1-2; no reliable D call. In germline, CDR1 is DFQATT, CDR2 SNEGSKA (reference sequence). The CDR3 loop spans 12 amino acids. CDR3 region: CSTTAGPYGYTF. The CDR3 region has the DNA TGCTCTACCACAGCTGGGCCCTATGGCTACACCTTC.

This clonotype was seen ten or more times. The chain links TRBV2 to TRBJ1-4; D remains unclear. This CDR3 is 15 amino acids long. The V end was cut by 6 bases, the J end by 0 bases, with 11 bases between. Germline V CDR1 and CDR2: SNHLY, FYNNEI. The CDR3 reads CASRFQSATNEKLFF. As DNA, the CDR3 is TGTGCCAGCAGATTCCAGAGTGCAACTAATGAAAAACTGTTTTTT.

This clonotype was seen many times. The chain joins TRBV12-3 or TRBV12-4 to TRBJ2-1; D is perhaps TRBD2 (5 bases). This CDR3 has 12 amino acids. V shed 7 bases and J shed 5 bases, with 9 bases lying between them. The CDR3 region has the DNA TGTGCCAGCACGAAAGCGGACAATGAGCAGTTCTTC. Amino acid sequence: CASTKADNEQFF.

This clonotype has more than one count but fewer than ten. The chain links TRBV20-1 to TRBJ1-5; D is ambiguous. Trimming left V 6 bases short and J 9 bases short, with 15 bases between. The CDR3 loop spans 12 amino acids. The V gene's germline CDR1 is DFQATT and CDR2 SNEGSKA (reference sequence). The CDR3 here is CSAPDGERPQHF. The CDR3 coding sequence is TGCAGTGCCCCCGACGGGGAGCGGCCCCAGCATTTT.

In its sample, this clonotype was seen many times. This sequence joins TRBV20-1 and TRBJ2-5; 9 bases are shared with TRBD1. The CDR3 has 15 residues. With V trimmed by 2 bases and J by 0 bases, 4 bases remained unmatched. The germline V gene has CDR1 DFQATT and CDR2 SNEGSKA (reference sequence). The CDR3 is CSARSGTGYQETQYF. Here the CDR3 DNA reads TGCAGTGCTAGATCCGGGACAGGGTACCAAGAGACCCAGTACTTC.